The next 11 T cell receptor beta chains were all read from a single sample in a study of cytomegalovirus exposure and HLA in healthy donors. Primers: 60 Vbeta forward and 13 Jbeta reverse. Only in-frame clones appear in the TCRdb table, and some are missing; sequencing was by immunoSEQ multiplex PCR. The sample lists 200,000 to 250,000 clones; roughly 89% were seen once. The sample taken for sequencing was PBMCs. These receptors came from a woman under 30 in good health and CMV-seronegative.

V gene TRBV27 combines with J gene TRBJ2-3, with 8 bases lining up with TRBD2. This CDR3 comprises 14 residues. Germline CDR1 MNHEY, CDR2 SMNVEV (reference sequence). The J segment lost 5 bases and the V segment lost 0 bases, leaving 1 base of the junction unmatched. The CDR3 loop reads CASSLSLAGDTQYF. The CDR3 DNA reads as TGTGCCAGCAGTTTATCCCTAGCGGGAGATACGCAGTATTTT.

V gene TRBV10-3 combines with J gene TRBJ2-7, with a weak D call TRBD1 (5 bases). V lost 4 bases, J lost 7 bases, and 14 bases lay in between. CDR3 size: 13 residues. Germline values: CDR1 ENHRY, CDR2 SYGVKD. CDR3 bases: TGTGCCATCAGTGCCACAGGCCCGGAGGAGCAGTACTTC. Amino acids: CAISATGPEEQYF.

The rearrangement links TRBV9 to TRBJ1-6; D not resolved. CDR3 length equals 17 residues. Germline-derived CDR1 and CDR2 are SGDLS and YYNGEE. V was pared by 0 bases and J by 0 bases, with 10 bases between. The CDR3 loop reads CASSVDSRSSYNSPLHF. As DNA, the CDR3 is TGTGCCAGCAGCGTAGACTCACGGAGCTCCTATAATTCACCCCTCCACTTT.

The V call is TRBV6-5, the J call TRBJ1-1; 7 bases line up with TRBD1. Trimming at V came to 1 base and at J to 0 bases, leaving 5 bases not matched to a gene. CDR1 and CDR2 (germline): MNHEY, SVGAGI. The CDR3 extends over 16 amino acids. As DNA, the CDR3 is TGTGCCAGCAGTTACTTCACAGGGGCCCTGAACACTGAAGCTTTCTTT. Amino acids: CASSYFTGALNTEAFF.

The rearrangement uses TRBV7-8 and TRBJ2-1, with TRBD2 matching 8 bases. Germline values: CDR1 SGHVS, CDR2 FQNEAQ. Trimming took 2 bases from V and 10 from J; bases not matched to a gene: 13. The CDR3 is 16 residues long. Here the CDR3 DNA reads TGTGCCAGCAGCTTAATAATCGGGGGGGCGTCAGGGGAGCAGTTCTTC. Translated, it gives CASSLIIGGASGEQFF.

This clone was picked up one time. The V call is TRBV15, the J call TRBJ2-3; D perhaps matches TRBD1 (5 bases). Trimming shortened V by 0 bases and J by 2 bases, and 15 bases separated the two germline ends. The CDR3 loop spans 17 amino acids. Germline CDR1 is LNHNV and CDR2 is YYDKDF (reference sequence). CDR3 sequence (DNA): TGTGCCACCAGCAGAGAGCTACGGCCAGGGCTCACAGATACGCAGTATTTT. Its protein is CATSRELRPGLTDTQYF.

The DNA for the CDR3 is TGCGCCAGCAGCTTGGGGACCCTAGCGGGAGGCTTCGTCTACGAGCAGTACTTC. It translates to CASSLGTLAGGFVYEQYF. This chain links TRBV5-1 with TRBJ2-7, with TRBD2 identical over 11 bases. The CDR3 has 18 amino acids. Germline CDR1 and CDR2: SGHRS and YFSETQ. The V and J ends lost 0 bases and 3 bases, in that order; junction bases with no gene match: 11. The full variable domain, completed using reference TRBV5-1 and TRBJ2-7, is KAGVTQTPRYLIKTRGQQVTLSCSPISGHRSVSWYQQTPGQGLQFLFEYFSETQRNKGNFPGRFSGRQFSNSRSEMNVSTLELGDSALYLCASSLGTLAGGFVYEQYFGPGTRLTVT.

Only one count was recorded for this clone. The J gene is TRBJ1-1, the V gene TRBV25-1; D not resolved. V was pared by 6 bases and J by 3 bases, with 14 bases between. The CDR3 totals 14 residues. Germline assignment: CDR1 MGHDK and CDR2 SYGVNS. CDR3 amino acids: CASSAQFLDTEAFF. The CDR3 DNA is TGTGCCAGCAGCGCCCAGTTTCTGGACACTGAAGCTTTCTTT. Full variable domain (outside the CDR3, taken from reference TRBV25-1 and TRBJ1-1): EADIYQTPRYLVIGTGKKITLECSQTMGHDKMYWYQQDPGMELHLIHYSYGVNSTEKGDLSSESTVSRIRTEHFPLTLESARPSHTSQYLCASSAQFLDTEAFFGQGTRLTVV.

This chain uses TRBV5-6 with TRBJ2-7; D remains ambiguous. Germline CDR1 SGHDT, CDR2 YYEEEE. The germline V and J ends were trimmed by 4 bases and 0 bases, with 14 bases remaining between them. The CDR3 loop spans 15 amino acids. CDR3 bases: TGTGCCAGCAGCAAATCCGTGTACACCTCCTACGAGCAGTACTTC. Amino acids: CASSKSVYTSYEQYF.

The chain couples TRBV18 to TRBJ2-1; 11 nucleotides align to TRBD2. V was pared by 6 bases and J by 4 bases, with 5 bases of the junction left unmatched. Germline CDR1 reads KGHSH; CDR2 reads LQKENI. The CDR3 length is 15 residues. CDR3 nucleotide sequence: TGTGCCAGCTCTCCGACTAGCGGGGTGTACAATGAGCAGTTCTTC. This sequence encodes CASSPTSGVYNEQFF.

This sequence joins TRBV4-2 and TRBJ1-5, with TRBD1 as a possible D gene (5 bases). Germline V lookup: CDR1 LGHNA, CDR2 YNFKEQ. The CDR3 runs to 14 residues. V lost 0 bases and J lost 9, with 12 bases in between. CDR3 in amino acids: CASSQEGVRTPQHF. In DNA, the CDR3 is TGTGCCAGCAGCCAAGAAGGGGTTCGGACGCCCCAGCATTTT.